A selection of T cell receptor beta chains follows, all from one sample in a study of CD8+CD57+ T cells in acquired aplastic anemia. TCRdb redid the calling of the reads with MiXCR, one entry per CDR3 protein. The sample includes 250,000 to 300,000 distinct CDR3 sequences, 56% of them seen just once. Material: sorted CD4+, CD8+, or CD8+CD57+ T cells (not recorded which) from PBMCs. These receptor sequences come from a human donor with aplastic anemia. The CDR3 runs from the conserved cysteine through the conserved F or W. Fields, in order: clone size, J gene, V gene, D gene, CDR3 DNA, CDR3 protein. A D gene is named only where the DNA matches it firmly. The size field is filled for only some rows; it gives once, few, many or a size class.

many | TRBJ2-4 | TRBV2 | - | TGTGCCAGCAGTGGTAACGGGGCCAAAAACATTCAGTACTTC | CASSGNGAKNIQYF
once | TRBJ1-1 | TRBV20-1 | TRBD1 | TGCAGTGCTCAAGGTGACAGGGGGCCCACTGAAGCTTTCTTT | CSAQGDRGPTEAFF
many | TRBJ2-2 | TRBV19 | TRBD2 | TGTGCCAGTTACGGGACTAGCGGGAGAAGGGAGCTGTTTTTT | CASYGTSGRRELFF
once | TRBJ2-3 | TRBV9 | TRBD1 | TGTGCCAGCAGCGTAGCTGGGGGACAGAGGCTAGATACGCAGTATTTT | CASSVAGGQRLDTQYF
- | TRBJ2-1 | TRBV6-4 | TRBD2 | TGTGCCAGCCGAGTCTTGGGACTAGCGGGGGGACACAATGAGCAGTTCTTC | CASRVLGLAGGHNEQFF
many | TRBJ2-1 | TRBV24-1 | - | TGTGCCACCAGTGACCCAGGGCGCCGACAGTTCTTC | CATSDPGRRQFF
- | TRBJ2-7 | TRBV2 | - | TGTGCCAGCAGTACAAGAAAGGGCCACGAGCAGTACTTC | CASSTRKGHEQYF
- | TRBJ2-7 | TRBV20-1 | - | TGCAGTGCTAGAGAAAGAACTAGGGCCTACGAGCAGTACTTC | CSARERTRAYEQYF
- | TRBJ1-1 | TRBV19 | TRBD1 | TGTGCCAGTACCGCCCCCGGGACAGGTCACACTGAGGCTTTCTTT | CASTAPGTGHTEAFF
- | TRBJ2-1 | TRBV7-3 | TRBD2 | TGTGCCAGCAGCTTAAGACGGGGGGGCCGGGTTGAGCAGTTCTTC | CASSLRRGGRVEQFF
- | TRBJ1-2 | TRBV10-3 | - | TGTGCCATCAGTGGTACCGGCGACTATGGCTACACCTTC | CAISGTGDYGYTF
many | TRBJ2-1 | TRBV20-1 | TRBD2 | TGCAGTGCTGCGCGGGGCGGAGCGGGAGTAGGGAATGAGCAGTTCTTC | CSAARGGAGVGNEQFF
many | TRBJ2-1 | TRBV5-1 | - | TGCGCCAGCAGCTTGGTTGTGGGTTCCTACAATGAGCAGTTCTTC | CASSLVVGSYNEQFF
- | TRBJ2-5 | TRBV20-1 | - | TGCAGTGCGAAATCATCTCCAGGGGTTGGAGAGACCCAGTACTTC | CSAKSSPGVGETQYF
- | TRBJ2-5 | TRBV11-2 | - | TGTGCCGGCAGCCCCAGAGGGGGGCTGGGAGAGCAGTACTTC | CAGSPRGGLGEQYF
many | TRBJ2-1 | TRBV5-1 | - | TGCGCCAGCAAGGATCGGGCAGGGTCCGACGAGCAGTTCTTC | CASKDRAGSDEQFF
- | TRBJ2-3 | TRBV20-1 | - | TGCAGTGCTAGAGGCCAGAGGTTCACAGATACGCAGTATTTT | CSARGQRFTDTQYF
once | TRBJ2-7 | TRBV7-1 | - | TGTGCCAGCAGGAAGCGGGACAGCTCTTCCTACGAGCAGTACTTC | CASRKRDSSSYEQYF
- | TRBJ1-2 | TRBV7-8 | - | TGTGCCAGCAGTGACATGTACACGGGTATGAAGGACTATGGCTACACCTTC | CASSDMYTGMKDYGYTF
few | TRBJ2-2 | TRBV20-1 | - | TGCAGTGCTAGAGTGGACACCGGGGAGCTGTTTTTT | CSARVDTGELFF
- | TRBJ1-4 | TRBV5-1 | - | TGCGCCAGCAGCTTGATGGGGGAAAAACTGTTTTTT | CASSLMGEKLFF
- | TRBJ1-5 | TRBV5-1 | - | TGCGCCAGCAGCGACCCCACGGGACTAGCGGACAATGAGCATTTT | CASSDPTGLADNEHF
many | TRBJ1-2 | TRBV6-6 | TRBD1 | TGTGCCAGCAGTTTCCTGACAGGGTTTAGGGATGGCTACACCTTC | CASSFLTGFRDGYTF
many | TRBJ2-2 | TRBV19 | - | TGTGCCACTAAAATAACAGGGAACACCGGGGAGCTGTTTTTT | CATKITGNTGELFF
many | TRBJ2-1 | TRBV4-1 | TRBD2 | TGCGCCAGCAGCCAAGAACTCGGACTAGCCGTTTCTAATGAGCAGTTCTTC | CASSQELGLAVSNEQFF
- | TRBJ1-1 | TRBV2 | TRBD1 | TGTGCCAGCAGGACAGGGCGGACTGTCGCTGAAGCTTTCTTT | CASRTGRTVAEAFF
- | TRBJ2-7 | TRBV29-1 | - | TGCAGCGTTGAAGTCTCCCGAGGTTACGAGCAGTACTTC | CSVEVSRGYEQYF
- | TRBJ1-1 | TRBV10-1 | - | TGCGCCAGCAGCCTCAGGAGAGGTCGAGACACTGAAGCTTTCTTT | CASSLRRGRDTEAFF
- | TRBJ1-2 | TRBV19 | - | TGTGCCAGTAGCCCAACAGGGATCGACCATGGCTACACCTTC | CASSPTGIDHGYTF
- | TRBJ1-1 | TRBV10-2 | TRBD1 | TGCGCCAGCCGAAAAGGGGGGCAGGGGGATTCGGCTTTCTTT | CASRKGGQGDSAFF
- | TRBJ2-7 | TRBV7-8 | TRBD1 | TGTGCCAGCAGCGGAAGGGACAGGGGTAGCAAGCAGTACTTC | CASSGRDRGSKQYF
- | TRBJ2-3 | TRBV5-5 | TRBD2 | TGTGCCAGCATCTTTGGACTAGCTCGCACAGATACGCAGTATTTT | CASIFGLARTDTQYF
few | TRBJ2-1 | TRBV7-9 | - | TGTGCCAGCAGCTTAGTGGCAGGCGCCTACAATGAGCAGTTCTTC | CASSLVAGAYNEQFF
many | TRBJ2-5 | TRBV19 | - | TGTGCCAGTAGTATTGGACTCCAAGAGACCCAGTACTTC | CASSIGLQETQYF
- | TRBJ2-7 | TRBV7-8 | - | TGTGCCAGCACTTCACTTGCGCTCCCTCCTTCCTACGAGCAGCACTTC | CASTSLALPPSYEQHF
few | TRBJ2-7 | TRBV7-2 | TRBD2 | TGTGCCAGCAGCTTAGCCAGGACTAGCGGTTACGAGCAGTACTTC | CASSLARTSGYEQYF
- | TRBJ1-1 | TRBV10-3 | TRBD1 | TGTGCCAGCAGTGAGGAGGCAGGGGGACGTGGCACTGAAGCTTTCTTT | CASSEEAGGRGTEAFF
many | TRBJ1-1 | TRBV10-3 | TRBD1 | TGTGCCATCAGTGAGGCGGGACAGGGTAAAACTGAAGCTTTCTTT | CAISEAGQGKTEAFF
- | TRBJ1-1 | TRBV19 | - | TGTGCCACCCAACCCGGGGGCACTGAAGCTTTCTTT | CATQPGGTEAFF
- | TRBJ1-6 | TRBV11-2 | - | TGCGCCAGCAGCCAGGGAGGGACCTATAATTCACCCCTCCACTTT | CASSQGGTYNSPLHF
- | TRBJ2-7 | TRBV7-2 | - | TGTGCCAGCAGCTTAGGCGGTAACTGGGCAAACGAGCAGTACTTC | CASSLGGNWANEQYF
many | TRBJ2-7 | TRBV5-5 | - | TGCGCCAGCAGCTTGGACTTCTACGAGCAGTACTTC | CASSLDFYEQYF
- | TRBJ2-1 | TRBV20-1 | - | TGCAGTGCTACCGGACAGAACAATGAGCAGTTCTTC | CSATGQNNEQFF
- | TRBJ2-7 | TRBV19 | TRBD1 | TGTGCCAGTAGTACGACAGGGTCGGGCGACGAGCAGTACTTC | CASSTTGSGDEQYF
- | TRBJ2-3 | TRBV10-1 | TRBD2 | TGCGCCAGCAGTGGTGGACTAGCGGGATCCAACAACTGGGATACGCAGTATTTT | CASSGGLAGSNNWDTQYF
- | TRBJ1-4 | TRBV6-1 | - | TGTGCCAGCAGTGAAGCCGGTCGAGAAAAACTGTTTTTT | CASSEAGREKLFF